What follows are 15 T cell receptor beta chains derived from one specimen sequenced in a study of chemoradiotherapy in HPV16-positive cancers. Here immunoSEQ multiplex PCR was the method, and the copy in TCRdb shows in-frame clones only, minus some. Found here are tens of thousands of clones, over 90% of them singletons; the top ten hold approximately 18%. The input for sequencing was blood, taken from a patient who underwent chemoradiotherapy. Receptors originate from a human donor with HPV-associated anogenital cancer.

The gene calls are TRBV7-6 and TRBJ2-3; the match to TRBD1 covers 8 bases. This CDR3 has 15 amino acids. Unmatched junction bases numbered 5, after V lost 5 bases and J lost 1 base. Germline V gene sequence: CDR1 SGHVS, CDR2 FNYEAQ. The CDR3 DNA follows: TGTGCCAGCAGCCGGACAGGGTTTGGCACAGATACGCAGTATTTT. Translation gives CASSRTGFGTDTQYF.

The chain couples TRBV7-2 to TRBJ1-4; D might be TRBD1 (6 bases). The V and J ends lost 1 base and 2 bases respectively, with 8 bases between them. Germline CDR1 SGHTA, CDR2 FQGNSA. The CDR3 has 15 residues. CDR3: CASSLDRATNEKLFF. DNA of the CDR3: TGTGCCAGCAGCTTAGACAGGGCTACTAATGAAAAACTGTTTTTT.

This chain connects TRBV27 to TRBJ1-5; the D is unclear. The V end lost 9 bases, the J end lost 0 bases, and 9 bases lay between the germline ends. CDR3 length equals 13 residues. Germline CDR1 is MNHEY and CDR2 is SMNVEV (reference sequence). CDR3 amino acids: CARGRSSNQPQHF. As DNA, the CDR3 is TGTGCCAGGGGCAGATCTAGCAATCAGCCCCAGCATTTT.

The V gene is TRBV5-6, the J gene TRBJ2-2; D call uncertain. Trimming removed 2 bases at V and 7 bases at J, with 3 bases between. This CDR3 spans 11 amino acids. Germline CDR1 is SGHDT and CDR2 is YYEEEE. The CDR3 DNA sequence: TGTGCCAGCAGCTTTTACGGGGAGCTGTTTTTT. This sequence encodes CASSFYGELFF.

The chain is built from TRBV7-2 and TRBJ2-7, with D hard to call. There are 14 residues in the CDR3. Trimming shortened V by 1 base and J by 0 bases, and 7 bases separated the two germline ends. CDR1 and CDR2 (germline): SGHTA, FQGNSA. CDR3 sequence reads: CASSLGYASYEQYF. The DNA of the CDR3 is TGTGCCAGCAGCTTAGGGTACGCCTCCTACGAGCAGTACTTC.

The rearrangement links TRBV19 to TRBJ2-2, with a tentative D call TRBD2 (7 bases). The CDR3 contains 17 residues. Germline values: CDR1 LNHDA, CDR2 SQIVND (reference sequence). V shed 6 bases and J shed 5 bases, with 22 bases lying between them. For the CDR3, the DNA is TGTGCCAGTAGCTTCTTGTACGGGGGGCGAAAAACCGGGGAGCTGTTTTTT. Protein product: CASSFLYGGRKTGELFF.

This chain joins TRBV7-3 and TRBJ2-5; TRBD1 matches 7 bases. Germline CDR1 reads SGHTA; CDR2 reads FQGTGA. With 5 bases clipped from V and 5 bases from J, the junction kept 8 bases outside the gene matches. The CDR3 covers 14 residues. The CDR3 DNA follows: TGTGCCAGCAGCACCACAGGGGCGCGGGAGACCCAGTACTTC. Residues: CASSTTGARETQYF.

This clone was seen a single time. V is TRBV27 and J is TRBJ2-5, with a tentative D call TRBD1 (5 bases). Germline-derived CDR1 and CDR2 are MNHEY and SMNVEV (reference sequence). The ends were cut back, 5 bases at V and 4 bases at J, with 20 bases in the middle. The CDR3 runs 16 residues. The CDR3 loop is CASSPFGAAERETQYF. CDR3 DNA sequence: TGTGCCAGCAGTCCGTTTGGGGCGGCGGAGCGAGAGACCCAGTACTTC.

The CDR3 DNA is TGTGCCAGCAGAAGTGGATTTCACTCTGGAAACACCATATATTTT. Amino acids: CASRSGFHSGNTIYF. The V and J genes are TRBV6-1 and TRBJ1-3; D is unclear. V shed 6 bases and J shed 0 bases, with 12 bases lying between them. The CDR3 loop spans 15 amino acids. Germline values: CDR1 MNHNS, CDR2 SASEGT.

J is TRBJ2-7 and V is TRBV27; 14 nucleotides align to TRBD2. The CDR3 extends over 16 amino acids. Germline V CDR1 and CDR2: MNHEY, SMNVEV (reference sequence). V lost 3 bases to trimming and J lost 6 bases; unmatched junction nucleotides: 7. The CDR3 nucleotides read TGTGCCAGCAGTTTGCCCCCGGGACTAGCGGGAGTCGAGCAGTACTTC. Translated, it gives CASSLPPGLAGVEQYF.

The CDR3 bases are TGTGCCAGCAGTGCCTACAGCGGGGAGCAGTACTTC. Translated: CASSAYSGEQYF. The chain employs TRBV27 and TRBJ2-7; the D gene is possibly TRBD2 (6 bases). Germline V gives CDR1 MNHEY, CDR2 SMNVEV (reference sequence). This CDR3 region has 12 residues. The V end was cut by 5 bases, the J end by 7 bases, with 12 bases between.

The rearrangement joins TRBV4-3 to TRBJ1-2; possibly TRBD1 for D (5 bases). In germline, CDR1 is LGHNA, CDR2 YSLEER. CDR3 length: 13 residues. V was pared by 4 bases and J by 2 bases, with 8 bases between. The CDR3, as DNA: TGCGCCAGCAGCCGGGAGGGGAACTATGGCTACACCTTC. Its translation is CASSREGNYGYTF.

The CDR3 protein is CASSSSGGPYEQYF. The CDR3 DNA follows: TGCGCCAGCAGCTCCTCGGGCGGGCCCTACGAGCAGTACTTC. The V gene is TRBV5-1, the J gene TRBJ2-7; weak D call: TRBD2 (5 bases). The CDR3 spans 14 residues. Germline V gene sequence: CDR1 SGHRS, CDR2 YFSETQ. Trimming removed 3 bases at V and 2 bases at J, with 12 bases between.

This chain joins TRBV18 and TRBJ2-1; 7 positions match TRBD2. The CDR3 runs 13 residues. Germline V gene data show CDR1 as KGHSH and CDR2 as LQKENI. J was trimmed by 11 bases and V by 2 bases; bases with no gene match: 6. The CDR3 reads CASSPILADQQFF. CDR3 bases: TGTGCCAGCTCACCAATTCTAGCGGATCAGCAGTTCTTC.

In this sample, this clone turned up once. The chain couples TRBV10-3 to TRBJ2-4, with D uncertain. V shed 3 bases and J shed 7 bases, with 10 bases lying between them. From germline, CDR1 is ENHRY and CDR2 SYGVKD. CDR3 length equals 13 residues. CDR3: CAISDRAANIQYF. CDR3 sequence (DNA): TGTGCCATCAGTGATAGAGCAGCGAACATTCAGTACTTC.